Below are 16 T cell receptor beta chains sequenced from a single sample in a study of read filtering for tumor transcriptome and immune sequencing. The library was built from 400 ng RNA with molecular barcoded adaptors for alpha/delta and beta/gamma chains. TCRdb re-called the reads with MiXCR, one entry per CDR3 protein. The profile covers tens of thousands of distinct CDR3 sequences, with around a fifth appearing a single time and under 20% taken by the ten largest. The material sequenced was a population of CD138-negative cells sorted from bone marrow. These receptors were taken from a donor at least 40 years old with multiple myeloma.

This clonotype was detected many times. The CDR3 is CASSETRDTIYF. The CDR3 DNA is TGTGCCAGCAGTGAGACGAGGGACACCATATATTTT. The V and J genes are TRBV25-1 and TRBJ1-3, with unresolved D. The CDR3 consists of 12 residues. Germline V gene data show CDR1 as MGHDK and CDR2 as SYGVNS. V lost 3 bases and J 8 bases, leaving 8 bases between the germline ends.

A word on this clonotype: One end of the junction varies from germline; a read error may be responsible. V gene TRBV29-1 combines with J gene TRBJ2-1; tentative D call: TRBD2 (6 bases). The CDR3 runs 14 residues. CDR1 and CDR2 from the germline V gene are SQVTM and ANQGSEA. CDR3 bases: TGCAGCGTAATGCATCGGGAGATAACAAATGAGCAGGTCTTC. Encoded protein: CSVMHREITNEQVF.

By sample fraction, this clonotype is medium-sized. The CDR3 region is CASRFGLAAYNEQFF. CDR3 nucleotides: TGTGCCAGCAGATTCGGACTAGCAGCCTACAATGAGCAGTTCTTC. The chain couples TRBV3-1 to TRBJ2-1; 8 bases fit TRBD2. The CDR3 is 15 residues long. J lost 2 bases, V lost 6 bases, and 6 bases had no gene match. Per the germline V gene, CDR1 is LGHDT and CDR2 is YNNKEL (reference sequence).

This clonotype was seen at least ten times. V and J are TRBV15 and TRBJ2-3; 16 nucleotides line up with TRBD2. The CDR3 is 18 amino acids. The ends lost 5 bases at V and 1 base at J; junction bases unmatched: 6. Germline V CDR1 and CDR2: LNHNV, YYDKDF (reference sequence). The CDR3 nucleotides read TGTGCCACCAGCCTCCCGGGACTAGCGGGAGGGGGCACAGATACGCAGTATTTT. Protein: CATSLPGLAGGGTDTQYF.

This clonotype is termed medium-sized (0.01 to 0.1%). V usage is TRBV5-1 and J usage is TRBJ2-7; 7 bases match TRBD1. The CDR3 runs to 14 residues. J was trimmed by 2 bases and V by 4 bases; bases with no gene match: 6. CDR1 SGHRS and CDR2 YFSETQ come from the germline V gene. CDR3 amino acids: CASSRTGSPYEQYF. The CDR3 DNA follows: TGCGCCAGCAGCCGGACAGGCTCTCCCTACGAGCAGTACTTC.

As regards this clonotype: Given the absence of the conserved phenylalanine or tryptophan at the CDR3 end, a read error is likely. The genes are TRBV4-1 and TRBJ1-1; 7 positions agree with TRBD1. Germline V gives CDR1 MGHRA, CDR2 YSYEKL. The CDR3 is 16 residues long. CDR3 sequence reads: CPSSQARTGINTEAFL. DNA for the CDR3: TGCCCCAGCAGCCAAGCTAGGACAGGCATTAACACTGAAGCTTTCCTT.

This clonotype has a count of ten or more. The rearrangement links TRBV2 to TRBJ1-2, with 7 bases fitting TRBD1. Germline CDR1 reads SNHLY; CDR2 reads FYNNEI. J gave up 8 bases and V 4 bases, and 7 bases lay outside the gene matches. This CDR3 region has 13 residues. CDR3 sequence: CASSATGPRGYTF. The CDR3 DNA is TGTGCCAGCAGTGCGACAGGGCCGCGCGGCTACACCTTC. The whole variable domain, remainder taken from reference TRBV2 and TRBJ1-2, is EPEVTQTPSHQVTQMGQEVILRCVPISNHLYFYWYRQILGQKVEFLVSFYNNEISEKSEIFDDQFSVERPDGSNFTLKIRSTKLEDSAMYFCASSATGPRGYTFGSGTRLTVV.

This clonotype was picked up many times. The chain carries TRBV20-1 and TRBJ1-5; no definite D call. CDR3 size: 13 residues. Germline CDR1 DFQATT, CDR2 SNEGSKA (reference sequence). V was shortened by 0 bases and J by 8 bases, with 11 bases between the two germline ends. CDR3 in DNA: TGCAGTGCTAGAGAAGTAGGGCTGGAGCCCCAGCATTTT. It codes for CSAREVGLEPQHF.

This clonotype has ten or more counts. The genes are TRBV20-1 and TRBJ1-4, with no clear D. This CDR3 is built from 16 residues. The V gene lost 0 bases and the J gene lost 0 bases, with 11 bases spanning the gap. Per germline, CDR1 DFQATT and CDR2 SNEGSKA (reference sequence). The CDR3 region is CSAREVDGATNEKLFF. The CDR3 coding sequence is TGCAGTGCTAGAGAGGTAGACGGTGCAACTAATGAAAAACTGTTTTTT.

This clonotype was seen only a few times. Mismatch with germline at one junction end may stem from a read error. This CDR3 reads CTSSLRDRGPDTQYF. As DNA, the CDR3 is TGCACCAGCAGCTTACGGGACAGGGGTCCCGATACGCAGTATTTT. The V and J genes are TRBV5-1 and TRBJ2-3, with 10 bases fitting TRBD1. CDR1 SGHRS and CDR2 YFSETQ come from the germline V gene. The CDR3 contains 15 residues. The entire variable domain, with the rest obtained from reference TRBV5-1 and TRBJ2-3, is as follows: KAGVTQTPRYLIKTRGQQVTLSCSPISGHRSVSWYQQTPGQGLQFLFEYFSETQRNKGNFPGRFSGRQFSNSRSEMNVSTLELGDSALYLCTSSLRDRGPDTQYFGPGTRLTVL.

This clonotype was counted at least ten times. The gene calls are TRBV7-9 and TRBJ2-2; TRBD2 matches at 8 bases. The germline gives CDR1 SEHNR, CDR2 FQNEAQ (reference sequence). The CDR3 loop spans 16 amino acids. Losses at the gene ends were 5 bases for V and 5 bases for J; bases not matched to a gene: 10. The CDR3 reads CASSLAGTSRTGELFF. CDR3 DNA: TGTGCCAGCAGCCTTGCCGGGACTAGTCGAACCGGGGAGCTGTTTTTT.

This clonotype has more than one count but fewer than ten. A read error may explain this, as a much larger clone is one base away. The chain employs TRBV19 and TRBJ2-7; 10 bases map to TRBD2. This CDR3 comprises 15 residues. In germline, CDR1 is LNHDA, CDR2 SQIVND (reference sequence). CDR3 sequence (DNA): TGTGCCAGTAGTATTGTAACTAGCGGGGCCTACGAGCAGCACTTC. This codes for CASSIVTSGAYEQHF.

Details on this clonotype: One end of the junction varies from germline; a read error may be responsible. The V call is TRBV4-1, the J call TRBJ2-5; possibly TRBD2 for D (6 bases). There are 16 residues in the CDR3. Germline V gene data show CDR1 as MGHRA and CDR2 as YSYEKL. DNA of the CDR3: TGCGCTAGCAGCCAAGAAAGACTAGTGGATAGGGAGACCCAGCACTTC. Translation: CASSQERLVDRETQHF.

In its sample, this clonotype is medium-sized. The V call is TRBV2, the J call TRBJ2-1; D is possibly TRBD1 or TRBD2 (5 bases each). Germline V CDR1 and CDR2: SNHLY, FYNNEI. Trimming took 0 bases from V and 5 from J, leaving 11 bases between them. This CDR3 contains 15 residues. The CDR3 sequence: CASSEARGTHNEQFF. In DNA form, the CDR3 reads TGTGCCAGCAGTGAAGCGCGTGGGACCCACAATGAGCAGTTCTTC.

As concerns this clonotype: Here the CDR3 omits its conserved ending phenylalanine or tryptophan, so a read error is the likely source. The V call is TRBV19, the J call TRBJ2-5; 8 bases are a match to TRBD2. V shed 9 bases, J shed 2 bases, and the junction held 17 bases outside the gene matches. The germline gives CDR1 LNHDA, CDR2 SQIVND (reference sequence). The CDR3 is 17 residues long. CDR3: CARTMGYSGGMQETQYI. As DNA, the CDR3 is TGTGCCAGGACCATGGGGTACAGCGGGGGAATGCAAGAGACCCAGTACATC.

There are many counts of this clonotype. This chain uses TRBV2 with TRBJ2-7, with D perhaps TRBD2 (6 bases). CDR1 is SNHLY and CDR2 is FYNNEI in the germline V gene. With 8 bases removed from V and 1 base from J, the gap between germline ends came to 15 bases. The CDR3 contains 14 residues. DNA for the CDR3: TGTGCCAGCGGCGGGGCAGGGAAGTCCTACGAGCAGTACTTC. Protein sequence: CASGGAGKSYEQYF.